The rows below give T cell receptor beta chains drawn from one sample of a study of shared clonotypes between healthy human individuals. Profiling relied on immunoSEQ multiplex PCR, and the TCRdb table lists in-frame clones only, not all of them. The sample holds about 2.4 million clones, around nine tenths seen once. The specimen was naive CD4+ T cells sorted from blood. Source of these receptors: a man younger than 30 in good health. Each CDR3 is given with its conserved first and last residue. Fields, in order: V gene, D gene, J gene, clone size, CDR3 DNA, CDR3 protein. D genes are given only for firm matches. The size of a clone is reported for some rows only, either as once, few or many, or as a class for expanded clones.

V gene: TRBV30
D gene: .
J gene: TRBJ1-3
clone size: .
CDR3 DNA: TGTGCCTGGACCACAGGGTCTGGAAACACCATATATTTT
CDR3 protein: CAWTTGSGNTIYF

V gene: TRBV7-8
D gene: .
J gene: TRBJ1-2
clone size: .
CDR3 DNA: TGTGCCAGCAGCGGGGGTAGGGACGGTTGGACCTTC
CDR3 protein: CASSGGRDGWTF

V gene: TRBV6-1
D gene: TRBD1
J gene: TRBJ2-5
clone size: .
CDR3 DNA: TGTGCCAGTATGCTAGCAGGGGGCGAGGCCCAGTACTTC
CDR3 protein: CASMLAGGEAQYF

V gene: TRBV4-2
D gene: .
J gene: TRBJ2-7
clone size: .
CDR3 DNA: TGTGCCAGCAGCCAAGATCACGGCGGCAGCTCCTACGAGCAGTACTTC
CDR3 protein: CASSQDHGGSSYEQYF

V gene: TRBV4-1
D gene: .
J gene: TRBJ2-4
clone size: .
CDR3 DNA: TGCGCCAGCAGCCAAGATACGGGGAGGCGAGATTGGTACTTC
CDR3 protein: CASSQDTGRRDWYF

V gene: TRBV10-3
D gene: .
J gene: TRBJ2-7
clone size: .
CDR3 DNA: TGTGCCATCAGTGAGTCGATGCTTCTCTCGGCCCCGGACGAGCAGTACTTC
CDR3 protein: CAISESMLLSAPDEQYF

V gene: TRBV6-1
D gene: TRBD1
J gene: TRBJ1-6
clone size: .
CDR3 DNA: TGTGCCAGCAGTGAAGGGCGACAGGGGAGGAATTCACCCCTCCACTTT
CDR3 protein: CASSEGRQGRNSPLHF

V gene: TRBV2
D gene: .
J gene: TRBJ1-2
clone size: once
CDR3 DNA: TGTGCCAGCAGGGTCACACCAAAAGAGGGCTACACCTTC
CDR3 protein: CASRVTPKEGYTF

V gene: TRBV6-1
D gene: .
J gene: TRBJ2-4
clone size: once
CDR3 DNA: TGTGCCAGCAGTGAAGGGTGGGGGGCCAAAGGAGCCAAAAACATTCAGTACTTC
CDR3 protein: CASSEGWGAKGAKNIQYF

V gene: TRBV6-5
D gene: TRBD1
J gene: TRBJ1-1
clone size: few
CDR3 DNA: TGTGCCAGCAGTAGGGGACAGGGCCTTGAAGCTTTCTTT
CDR3 protein: CASSRGQGLEAFF

V gene: TRBV19
D gene: .
J gene: TRBJ1-6
clone size: .
CDR3 DNA: TGTGCCAGTAGTATTAAATCCAATTCACCCCTCCACTTT
CDR3 protein: CASSIKSNSPLHF

V gene: TRBV2
D gene: .
J gene: TRBJ1-6
clone size: .
CDR3 DNA: TGTGCCAGCAGCGAGACTAATTCACCCCTCCACTTT
CDR3 protein: CASSETNSPLHF

V gene: TRBV6-5
D gene: .
J gene: TRBJ1-2
clone size: .
CDR3 DNA: TGTGCCAGCAGTCGCGGACTGAACTATGGCTACACCTTC
CDR3 protein: CASSRGLNYGYTF

V gene: TRBV7-2
D gene: .
J gene: TRBJ2-3
clone size: .
CDR3 DNA: TGTGCCAGCAGCAATTTAGGGGTAGCGGCGATCACAGATACGCAGTATTTT
CDR3 protein: CASSNLGVAAITDTQYF

V gene: TRBV6-5
D gene: .
J gene: TRBJ2-7
clone size: .
CDR3 DNA: TGTGCCAGCCGAAAAGCGGTTTCCTACGAGCAGTACTTC
CDR3 protein: CASRKAVSYEQYF

V gene: TRBV10-3
D gene: .
J gene: TRBJ1-1
clone size: .
CDR3 DNA: TGTGCCATCAGTTCACAGGGTCTGAACACTGAAGCTTTCTTT
CDR3 protein: CAISSQGLNTEAFF

V gene: TRBV12-2
D gene: .
J gene: TRBJ1-5
clone size: .
CDR3 DNA: TGTGCAAGTCGCTTAGGGAGGAATCAGCCCCAGCATTTT
CDR3 protein: CASRLGRNQPQHF

V gene: TRBV2
D gene: TRBD2
J gene: TRBJ2-1
clone size: .
CDR3 DNA: TGTGCCAGCAGTGCCGGACTAGCGGCTCTCAATGAGCAGTTCTTC
CDR3 protein: CASSAGLAALNEQFF

V gene: TRBV30
D gene: .
J gene: TRBJ2-1
clone size: .
CDR3 DNA: TGTGCCTGGAGTGTTTCCGGGGTTTCCAATGAGCAGTTCTTC
CDR3 protein: CAWSVSGVSNEQFF

V gene: TRBV15
D gene: TRBD2
J gene: TRBJ2-3
clone size: .
CDR3 DNA: TGTGCCACCAGCAGAGATGGCTCGGCGTGGGGAGGGAAGCAGTATTTT
CDR3 protein: CATSRDGSAWGGKQYF

V gene: TRBV5-5
D gene: TRBD1
J gene: TRBJ2-6
clone size: once
CDR3 DNA: TGTGCCAGCAGCTCGGGGACAGTTCTCTTCTCTGGGGCCAACGTCCTGACTTTC
CDR3 protein: CASSSGTVLFSGANVLTF

V gene: TRBV19
D gene: .
J gene: TRBJ1-2
clone size: .
CDR3 DNA: TGTGCCAGTAGTATCGGAGGAGCGCAAAAAGGCTACACCTTC
CDR3 protein: CASSIGGAQKGYTF

V gene: TRBV4-2
D gene: TRBD1
J gene: TRBJ2-6
clone size: .
CDR3 DNA: TGTGCCAGCAGCCACGCCCCGGACAGGATGAACTCTGGGGCCAACGTCCTGACTTTC
CDR3 protein: CASSHAPDRMNSGANVLTF

V gene: TRBV27
D gene: TRBD1
J gene: TRBJ1-6
clone size: .
CDR3 DNA: TGTGCCAGCACTCTAGGACAGGGGTCTTTTAATTCACCCCTCCACTTT
CDR3 protein: CASTLGQGSFNSPLHF

V gene: TRBV10-3
D gene: .
J gene: TRBJ2-2
clone size: .
CDR3 DNA: TGTGCCATCAGCCCCGATTCCACCGGGGAGCTGTTTTTT
CDR3 protein: CAISPDSTGELFF

V gene: TRBV10-3
D gene: .
J gene: TRBJ2-2
clone size: .
CDR3 DNA: TGTGCCATCAGATCCCGGGACACCGGGGAGCTGTTTTTT
CDR3 protein: CAIRSRDTGELFF

V gene: TRBV19
D gene: .
J gene: TRBJ1-5
clone size: .
CDR3 DNA: TGTGCCAGTAAATGGGGGGACACCCTGCACGGGCCCCAGCATTTT
CDR3 protein: CASKWGDTLHGPQHF

V gene: TRBV5-1
D gene: TRBD2
J gene: TRBJ2-7
clone size: once
CDR3 DNA: TGCGCCAGCAGCTTGGATATTAGCGGGAGTATCCACGAGCAGTACTTC
CDR3 protein: CASSLDISGSIHEQYF

V gene: TRBV18
D gene: .
J gene: TRBJ1-1
clone size: few
CDR3 DNA: TGTGCCAGCTCCCGAACGGGGGAAGGCACTGAAGCTTTCTTT
CDR3 protein: CASSRTGEGTEAFF

V gene: TRBV7-9
D gene: .
J gene: TRBJ1-1
clone size: .
CDR3 DNA: TGTGCCAGCAGCCCTAGCCCGGGACGTTGGACTGAAGCTTTCTTT
CDR3 protein: CASSPSPGRWTEAFF

V gene: TRBV19
D gene: TRBD1
J gene: TRBJ2-7
clone size: .
CDR3 DNA: TGTGCCAGTAGTATTCCTATAATCGGACAGGGAACGGGCTACGAGCAGTACTTC
CDR3 protein: CASSIPIIGQGTGYEQYF

V gene: TRBV27
D gene: .
J gene: TRBJ1-6
clone size: few
CDR3 DNA: TGTGCCAGCAGTTTAGTTCGGGGTTCCAATTCACCCCTCCACTTT
CDR3 protein: CASSLVRGSNSPLHF